A selection of T cell receptor beta chains follows, all from one sample in a study of T cell changes during pregnancy in multiple sclerosis. Generated by immunoSEQ multiplex PCR, the TCRdb table keeps only in-frame clones and is missing some. In the table there are tens of thousands of clones, around 94% of which are singletons. The sample was CD4+ T cells from peripheral blood mononuclear cells, taken in the first trimester of pregnancy. These receptors were taken from a female donor with multiple sclerosis, enrolled in a pregnancy study. Each CDR3 is given with its conserved first and last residue. A D gene is named only where the DNA matches it firmly. The size entry is marked missing in some rows and otherwise reads once, few, many or a size class.

>TRBJ2-5|NA|TRBD2|TRBV11-2
TGTGCCAGCAGGGGGCTAGCGGGGTTAGAGACCCAGTACTTC
CASRGLAGLETQYF
>TRBJ2-7|NA|TRBD1|TRBV5-6
TGTGCCAGCACCCGGACAGGGGCTCATTCCTACGAGCAGTACTTC
CASTRTGAHSYEQYF
>TRBJ2-5|NA|NA|TRBV20-1
TGCAGTGCCAGCCAAGAGACCCAGTACTTC
CSASQETQYF
>TRBJ1-1|NA|NA|TRBV7-2
TGTGCCAGCAGCCAAGGGCAGGGCGGGAACACTGAAGCTTTCTTT
CASSQGQGGNTEAFF
>TRBJ2-7|NA|NA|TRBV5-4
TGTGCCAGCAGCCAGACTGGGGCGGACGAGCAGTACTTC
CASSQTGADEQYF
>TRBJ2-5|NA|NA|TRBV2
TGTGCCAGCATATACGGTCGGGGCAGGGGAGAGACCCAGTACTTC
CASIYGRGRGETQYF
>TRBJ2-3|NA|TRBD1|TRBV5-4
TGTGCCAGCAGCTCCGGGACAGGGGGCCTCACAGATACGCAGTATTTT
CASSSGTGGLTDTQYF
>TRBJ2-7|NA|NA|TRBV5-1
TGCGCCAGCAGTGCGGCGGCCAACTACGAGCAGTACTTC
CASSAAANYEQYF
>TRBJ2-7|NA|TRBD1|TRBV5-4
TGTGCCAGCAGCTTGGACCTGACAGGGGCTTCCTACGAGCAGTACTTC
CASSLDLTGASYEQYF
>TRBJ2-2|NA|NA|TRBV2
TGTGCCAGCAGTGAATCTCGGGGTCCCGGGGAGCTGTTTTTT
CASSESRGPGELFF
>TRBJ2-2|NA|NA|TRBV2
TGTGCCTGGAAAGACAGGACCTCGAACACCGGGGAGCTGTTTTTT
CAWKDRTSNTGELFF
>TRBJ1-3|NA|NA|TRBV9
TGTGCCAGCAGCGTACAGGGGCCTGGAAACACCATATATTTT
CASSVQGPGNTIYF
>TRBJ2-7|NA|NA|TRBV7-8
TGTGCCAGCAGCTTAATGCGGCATTACGAGCAGTACTTC
CASSLMRHYEQYF
>TRBJ1-5|NA|NA|TRBV6-1
TGTGCCAGCAGGTCCGATCGGGGCAATCAGCCCCAGCATTTT
CASRSDRGNQPQHF
>TRBJ1-1|NA|NA|TRBV21-1
TGTGCCAGCATCTTCGCAGGGGGTGTGAACACTGAAGCTTTCTTT
CASIFAGGVNTEAFF
>TRBJ2-3|NA|NA|TRBV27
TGTGCCAGCAGTTTATCAGGGGCCACAGATACGCAGTATTTT
CASSLSGATDTQYF
>TRBJ1-6|NA|NA|TRBV11-1
TGTGCCAGCAGGTTAGGACAGAAGTTCGATTCACCCCTCCACTTT
CASRLGQKFDSPLHF
>TRBJ2-2|NA|NA|TRBV18
TGTGCCAGCTCACCAAAGGAGGCGGGCACCGGGGAGCTGTTTTTT
CASSPKEAGTGELFF
>TRBJ2-7|NA|TRBD1|TRBV11-2
TGTGCCAGCAGCACCGGCGGACTGTCACCAGGGGGCTGGTATCCCGAGCAGTACTTC
CASSTGGLSPGGWYPEQYF
>TRBJ2-2|NA|NA|TRBV7-9
TGTGCCAGCAGCTTAGATGGAGTAAGCACCGGGGAGCTGTTTTTT
CASSLDGVSTGELFF
>TRBJ2-3|NA|NA|TRBV19
TGTGCCACCTCCATAGTGAGCGACACAGATACGCAGTATTTT
CATSIVSDTDTQYF
>TRBJ1-5|NA|NA|TRBV19
TGTGCCAGTAGTAACCTCTATAGCAATCAGCCCCAGCATTTT
CASSNLYSNQPQHF
>TRBJ1-3|NA|TRBD1|TRBV30
TGTGCCTGGAGTGTATATGCCTTATCGGACAGGTCACCGAACACCATATATTTT
CAWSVYALSDRSPNTIYF
>TRBJ1-2|NA|TRBD1|TRBV5-1
TGCGCCAGCAGCGAGACACCCCCGGGAACAGGGGGAAGCTACACCTTC
CASSETPPGTGGSYTF
>TRBJ2-3|NA|NA|TRBV4-1
TGCGCCAGCAGCCATACAGATTGGTCTAGCACAGATACGCAGTATTTT
CASSHTDWSSTDTQYF
>TRBJ2-1|NA|TRBD2|TRBV9
TGTGCCAGCAGCGTAGTGATAGCGGGGGGTACCTACAATGAGCAGTTCTTC
CASSVVIAGGTYNEQFF
>TRBJ1-2|NA|NA|TRBV27
TGTGCCAGCAGTTTTCGGGGGGCACATTATGGCTACACCTTC
CASSFRGAHYGYTF
>TRBJ1-5|NA|NA|TRBV4-1
TGCGCCAGCAGCCAACAGGACCGGGAGAACGGGGTACGTCAGCCCCAGCATTTT
CASSQQDRENGVRQPQHF
>TRBJ1-2|NA|TRBD1|TRBV2
TGTGCCAGCAGTGCTGGACAGGGAGGGTTTAACTATGGCTACACCTTC
CASSAGQGGFNYGYTF
>TRBJ1-1|once|NA|TRBV21-1
TGTGCCAGCAGCAAAGCCAGGGACAGGGGAAACACTGAAGCTTTCTTT
CASSKARDRGNTEAFF
>TRBJ2-2|NA|NA|TRBV10-2
TGCGCCAGCTCTCCCGGGACAAGGCCCGGGGAGCTGTTTTTT
CASSPGTRPGELFF
>TRBJ2-7|NA|NA|TRBV19
TGTACCAAGGGGTGGTACGAGCAGTACTTC
CTKGWYEQYF
>TRBJ2-1|NA|NA|TRBV6-6
TGTGCCAGCAGTTACTCGAGGGTTTACAATGAGCAGTTCTTC
CASSYSRVYNEQFF
>TRBJ2-3|NA|NA|TRBV6-5
TGTGCCAGCAGGAGTCGCGGGGGCACAGATACGCAGTATTTT
CASRSRGGTDTQYF
>TRBJ2-3|NA|TRBD2|TRBV5-1
TGCGCCAGCAGCTTGGAAGTAGCGGGGGGGCCAGATACGCAGTATTTT
CASSLEVAGGPDTQYF
>TRBJ1-5|NA|TRBD1|TRBV2
TGTGCCCTAGGGGGCTATAGCAATCAGCCCCAGCATTTT
CALGGYSNQPQHF
>TRBJ2-2|NA|NA|TRBV5-6
TGTGCCAGCAGCTTGGCCCCCCCGTTCGCGAACACCGGGGAGCTGTTTTTT
CASSLAPPFANTGELFF
>TRBJ1-5|NA|TRBD1|TRBV9
TGTGCCAGCAGCAGAACGGGACAGTATGATCAGCCCCAGCATTTT
CASSRTGQYDQPQHF
>TRBJ1-4|NA|TRBD1|TRBV5-1
TGCGCCAGCAGCTTGGCCCAGACAGGGGGGAGTGAAAAACTGTTTTTT
CASSLAQTGGSEKLFF
>TRBJ2-5|NA|TRBD1|TRBV9
TGTGCCAGCAGCGTAAAGGCAGGGGGCTTCCCCCCCCTGGAGCTCCAAGAGACCCAGTACTTC
CASSVKAGGFPPLELQETQYF
>TRBJ1-1|once|NA|TRBV4-1
TGCGCCAGCAGCCCCCTAGGGCAGGGAAGAGGAACTGAAGCTTTCTTT
CASSPLGQGRGTEAFF
>TRBJ1-4|NA|NA|TRBV6-5
TGTGCCAGCAGTTACTCGAGAGATAATGAAAAACTGTTTTTT
CASSYSRDNEKLFF
>TRBJ2-3|once|NA|TRBV6-5
TGTGCCAGCAGTTACTCCGGGACTCGTCCCACAGATACGCAGTATTTT
CASSYSGTRPTDTQYF
>TRBJ1-1|NA|NA|TRBV6-1
TGTGCCAGCAGCAGGGGCACTGAAGCTTTCTTT
CASSRGTEAFF
>TRBJ1-1|NA|NA|TRBV7-3
TGTGCCAGCAGCTTGGGACGGGGGATGAACACTGAAGCTTTCTTT
CASSLGRGMNTEAFF
>TRBJ2-1|NA|TRBD2|TRBV7-8
TGTGCCAGCAGCAAACTCAGTACCAGCGGGGGGGCTTACAATGAGCAGTTCTTC
CASSKLSTSGGAYNEQFF
>TRBJ2-6|NA|TRBD1|TRBV2
TGTGCCAGCAGACAGGGACAGGGAACTGGGGCCAACGTCCTGACTTTC
CASRQGQGTGANVLTF
>TRBJ1-2|once|TRBD1|TRBV28
TGTGCCAGCAGCCCTGACAGGGTCTATGGCTACACCTTC
CASSPDRVYGYTF
>TRBJ2-2|once|NA|TRBV5-6
TGTGCCAGCAGCTTGTTTATTGTGGGTACGGGGAAGAACACCGGGGAGCTGTTTTTT
CASSLFIVGTGKNTGELFF
>TRBJ2-3|NA|NA|TRBV5-4
TGTGCCAGCAGCTTGGTAGGGGCCGGTAAAGATACGCAGTATTTT
CASSLVGAGKDTQYF
>TRBJ2-4|NA|NA|TRBV6-5
TGTGCCAGCAGCGAAGGACAGTCAGAGTACTTC
CASSEGQSEYF
>TRBJ1-1|once|NA|TRBV7-9
TGTGCCAGCAGCTTACGGGGGGGGCAGGTTGGCACTGAAGCTTTCTTT
CASSLRGGQVGTEAFF
>TRBJ1-2|NA|NA|TRBV7-9
TGTGCCAGCAGCCAGGGCCTCGAGAGGCTCTATGGCTACACCTTC
CASSQGLERLYGYTF
>TRBJ1-6|NA|NA|TRBV7-9
TGTGCCAGCAGCCCGACCCCGACGACAGGCACCTTCCCCCTCCACTTT
CASSPTPTTGTFPLHF
>TRBJ1-1|NA|TRBD1|TRBV10-3
TGTGCCAGTAACACAGGGGTAAATACTGAAGCTTTCTTT
CASNTGVNTEAFF